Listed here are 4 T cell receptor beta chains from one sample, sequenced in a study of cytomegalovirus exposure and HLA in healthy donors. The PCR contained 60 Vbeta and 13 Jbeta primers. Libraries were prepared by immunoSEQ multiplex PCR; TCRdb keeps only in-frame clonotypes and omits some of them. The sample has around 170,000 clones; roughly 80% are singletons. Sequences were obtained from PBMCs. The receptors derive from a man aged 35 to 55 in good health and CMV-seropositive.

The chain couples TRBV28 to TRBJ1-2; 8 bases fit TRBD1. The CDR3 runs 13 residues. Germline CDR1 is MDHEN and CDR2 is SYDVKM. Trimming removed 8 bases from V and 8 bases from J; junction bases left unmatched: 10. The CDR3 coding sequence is TGTGCCAGCCTCGGGACAGGCGTAAAGGGCTACACCTTC. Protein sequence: CASLGTGVKGYTF.

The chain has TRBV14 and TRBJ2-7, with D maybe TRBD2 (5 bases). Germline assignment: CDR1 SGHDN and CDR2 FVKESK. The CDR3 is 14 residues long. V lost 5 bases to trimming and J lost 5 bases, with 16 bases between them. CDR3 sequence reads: CASSKPGISHEQYF. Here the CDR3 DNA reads TGTGCCAGCAGCAAGCCCGGGATTTCCCACGAGCAGTACTTC.

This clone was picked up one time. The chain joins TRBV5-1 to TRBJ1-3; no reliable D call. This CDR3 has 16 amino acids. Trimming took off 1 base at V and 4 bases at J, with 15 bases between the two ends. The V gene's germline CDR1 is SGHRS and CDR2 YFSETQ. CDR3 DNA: TGCGCCAGCAGCTTGAGCTCACTCCGAGCCGGAAACACCATATATTTT. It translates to CASSLSSLRAGNTIYF.

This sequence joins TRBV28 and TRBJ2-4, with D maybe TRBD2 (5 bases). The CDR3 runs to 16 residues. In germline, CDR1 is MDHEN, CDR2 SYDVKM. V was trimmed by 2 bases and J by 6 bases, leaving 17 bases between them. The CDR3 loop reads CASSLPPGSTRNIQYF. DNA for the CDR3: TGTGCCAGCAGTTTACCGCCGGGGTCCACTCGAAACATTCAGTACTTC.